This TCR beta chain derives from a study of cytomegalovirus exposure and HLA in healthy donors. On the study more broadly: Within the Caucasian-associated ancestry cluster were roughly 79% of the 398 genotyped donors. The study's findings and limits: Cytomegalovirus status was reportedly diagnosed by the classifier with high specificity and sensitivity. With later analysis, a missense DCLRE1C variant became linked to TCR beta V- and J-gene trimming.

Germline V gives CDR1 LNHDA, CDR2 SQIVND (reference sequence). The CDR3 loop spans 13 amino acids. Between the trimmed V and J ends, which lost 8 bases and 10 bases, there was a span of 20 bases. It was with 60 Vbeta and 13 Jbeta primers that the PCR ran. Profiled with immunoSEQ multiplex PCR; TCRdb holds only in-frame clones, not every one. The table lists 99,000 or so clones, approximately 72% of them singletons. At sampling all donors were nominally healthy, likely with unrecorded immune exposures. For this clone: No antigen is known for it.

The TCR sequence derives from a young man in good health and CMV-seronegative. The rearrangement joins TRBV19 to TRBJ1-1, with D unresolved. The sample was PBMCs. The CDR3 nucleotides are TGTGCCAGTCGAAAGCGCGAATATCAGCGAGCTTTCTTT. Residues: CASRKREYQRAFF.